Listed here are 16 T cell receptor beta chains from one sample, sequenced in a study of shared clonotypes between healthy human individuals. Produced via immunoSEQ multiplex PCR; TCRdb's table is partial and in-frame only. The sample lists about 2 million clones, roughly 96% seen once, with roughly 0.13% in the top ten. Material: naive CD4+ T cells sorted from blood. Subset specified: CD45RA+ positively selected. The receptors were gathered from a man aged 18 to 29 in good health.

This chain uses TRBV6-5 with TRBJ2-7; D not certain. Trimming pared 6 bases from V and 0 bases from J, leaving 15 bases between. CDR3 length: 15 amino acids. CDR1 is MNHEY and CDR2 is SVGAGI in the germline V gene. CDR3 region: CASSGGQRSSYEQYF. In nucleotides, the CDR3 is TGTGCCAGCAGCGGCGGTCAGCGAAGCTCCTACGAGCAGTACTTC.

Note on this clone: Other DNA sequences within the sample encode an identical CDR3. The CDR3 bases are TGTGCCTGGAACAGGGGCCACGAGCAGTACTTC. As protein: CAWNRGHEQYF. The chain links TRBV30 to TRBJ2-7; 7 nucleotides line up with TRBD1. The J segment lost 5 bases and the V segment lost 4 bases, leaving 2 bases of the junction unmatched. Germline V gene sequence: CDR1 GTSNPN, CDR2 SVGIG (reference sequence). This CDR3 is built from 11 residues.

The rearrangement uses TRBV28 and TRBJ2-1; no reliable D call. The CDR3 runs to 17 residues. CDR1 and CDR2 from the germline V gene are MDHEN and SYDVKM. V shed 5 bases and J shed 2 bases, with 19 bases lying between them. CDR3 sequence: CASSPYPDKFAYNEQFF. CDR3 DNA: TGTGCCAGCAGTCCCTACCCTGATAAGTTCGCCTACAATGAGCAGTTCTTC.

The chain is built from TRBV7-8 and TRBJ1-2, with 7 bases lining up with TRBD1. Germline CDR1 is SGHVS and CDR2 is FQNEAQ. V lost 5 bases to trimming and J lost 8 bases; unmatched junction nucleotides: 8. The CDR3 contains 13 residues. CDR3 nucleotide sequence: TGTGCCAGCAGCCCCGACAGGGAAGGAGGCTACACCTTC. The encoded protein is CASSPDREGGYTF. Together with reference TRBV7-8 and TRBJ1-2, the CDR3 gives the full variable domain: GAGVSQSPRYKVAKRGQDVALRCDPISGHVSLFWYQQALGQGPEFLTYFQNEAQLDKSGLPSDRFFAERPEGSVSTLKIQRTQQEDSAVYLCASSPDREGGYTFGSGTRLTVV.

The chain has TRBV10-2 and TRBJ1-2, with a weak D call TRBD1 (5 bases). Germline-derived CDR1 and CDR2 are WSHSY and SAAADI. The CDR3 is 13 amino acids. V was shortened by 7 bases and J by 6 bases, with 15 bases between the two germline ends. The CDR3 DNA reads as TGCGCCAGCACACTCAGGGAAACGAATGGCTACACCTTC. The encoded protein is CASTLRETNGYTF.

This clone was picked up one time. The chain combines TRBV5-1 with TRBJ2-5; 10 bases map to TRBD1. V lost 0 bases and J lost 2; bases outside the gene matches: 4. The CDR3 has 16 residues. Germline assignment: CDR1 SGHRS and CDR2 YFSETQ. CDR3 amino acids: CASSLAGTGVQETQYF. The CDR3 DNA follows: TGCGCCAGCAGCTTGGCCGGGACAGGGGTTCAAGAGACCCAGTACTTC. Filled out from reference TRBV5-1 and TRBJ2-5, the complete variable domain reads KAGVTQTPRYLIKTRGQQVTLSCSPISGHRSVSWYQQTPGQGLQFLFEYFSETQRNKGNFPGRFSGRQFSNSRSEMNVSTLELGDSALYLCASSLAGTGVQETQYFGPGTRLLVL.

The V call is TRBV5-1, the J call TRBJ2-1; D is unclear. With 4 bases removed from V and 9 bases from J, the gap between germline ends came to 14 bases. Germline CDR1 SGHRS, CDR2 YFSETQ. This CDR3 contains 13 residues. The CDR3 region is CASSPTGPGEQFF. The CDR3, as DNA: TGCGCCAGCAGCCCGACGGGTCCCGGTGAGCAGTTCTTC.

The chain is built from TRBV5-4 and TRBJ2-2, with TRBD2 as a possible D gene (6 bases). This CDR3 is built from 17 residues. Trimming left V 2 bases short and J 2 bases short, with 16 bases between. The germline V gene has CDR1 SGHNT and CDR2 YYREEE (reference sequence). CDR3 sequence: CASSLGGAGHNTGELFF. CDR3 in DNA: TGTGCCAGCAGCTTAGGCGGAGCGGGCCACAACACCGGGGAGCTGTTTTTT. Full variable domain (missing parts from reference TRBV5-4 and TRBJ2-2): ETGVTQSPTHLIKTRGQQVTLRCSSQSGHNTVSWYQQALGQGPQFIFQYYREEENGRGNFPPRFSGLQFPNYSSELNVNALELDDSALYLCASSLGGAGHNTGELFFGEGSRLTVL.

The CDR3 bases are TGTGCCAGCAGTTTGAGTACCAAGAACACTGAAGCTTTCTTT. It encodes CASSLSTKNTEAFF. The chain is built from TRBV28 and TRBJ1-1; D unclear. Germline-derived CDR1 and CDR2 are MDHEN and SYDVKM. The CDR3 runs 14 residues. V was clipped by 3 bases and J by 1 base, with 9 bases between them.

V and J are TRBV30 and TRBJ1-3; D remains ambiguous. The V and J ends lost 7 bases and 0 bases respectively, with 10 bases between them. The germline CDR1 and CDR2 sequences are GTSNPN and SVGIG (reference sequence). The CDR3 totals 13 residues. The CDR3 sequence: CAFSSSSGNTIYF. The CDR3 DNA sequence: TGTGCCTTCTCAAGTAGCTCTGGAAACACCATATATTTT.

This chain connects TRBV5-1 to TRBJ2-3; D is perhaps TRBD2 (5 bases). Deletions cut 4 bases from V and 3 bases from J, with 12 bases between. The CDR3 is 14 residues long. Germline V gene sequence: CDR1 SGHRS, CDR2 YFSETQ. This chain's CDR3 is CASSAATGTDTQYF. In DNA, the CDR3 is TGCGCCAGCAGCGCGGCGACGGGAACAGATACGCAGTATTTT.

Regarding this clone: One base away lies a much larger clone, so this may be a sequencing read error. The sample has other DNA sequences that encode this CDR3 too. The chain has TRBV6-5 and TRBJ2-7, with D possibly TRBD1 on 5 matching bases. The germline V and J ends were trimmed by 5 bases and 0 bases, with 5 bases remaining between them. This CDR3 is 12 amino acids long. Germline loops: CDR1 MNHEY, CDR2 SVGAGI. The CDR3 DNA follows: TGTGCCAGCAGTAGGGGCTCCTACGAGCAGTACTTC. This encodes CASSRGSYEQYF.

The chain couples TRBV19 to TRBJ2-7; 7 nucleotides line up with TRBD1. V lost 5 bases to trimming and J lost 3 bases; unmatched junction nucleotides: 7. Germline V gene data show CDR1 as LNHDA and CDR2 as SQIVND (reference sequence). This CDR3 contains 14 residues. CDR3 coding DNA: TGTGCCAGTAGTTTGGGGACAGCCTACTACGAGCAGTACTTC. Translating gives CASSLGTAYYEQYF.

The chain joins TRBV4-1 to TRBJ2-2; D is unresolved. CDR3 length equals 15 residues. The ends were cut back, 5 bases at V and 0 bases at J, with 10 bases in the middle. CDR1 is MGHRA, CDR2 YSYEKL, per germline. This chain's CDR3 is CASSLGGTNTGELFF. CDR3 coding DNA: TGCGCCAGCAGCTTGGGTGGGACGAACACCGGGGAGCTGTTTTTT.

This sequence joins TRBV27 and TRBJ2-3, with 10 bases identical to TRBD2. Germline CDR1 is MNHEY and CDR2 is SMNVEV (reference sequence). V lost 4 bases to trimming and J lost 2 bases; unmatched junction nucleotides: 18. The CDR3 consists of 20 residues. CDR3 protein: CASSSPLGQRGGRITDTQYF. The CDR3 DNA reads as TGTGCCAGCAGTTCCCCCCTTGGGCAGCGGGGGGGCCGGATCACAGATACGCAGTATTTT.

The rearrangement joins TRBV6-1 to TRBJ2-5, with D perhaps TRBD1 (6 bases). Germline CDR1 and CDR2: MNHNS and SASEGT. V was pared by 6 bases and J by 4 bases, with 18 bases between. The CDR3 spans 15 residues. CDR3: CASSGTGTPGETQYF. The CDR3 coding sequence is TGTGCCAGCAGCGGAACCGGGACACCGGGAGAGACCCAGTACTTC.